Presented here are 25 T cell receptor beta chains from one specimen sequenced in a study of cytomegalovirus exposure and HLA in healthy donors. The PCR used 60 Vbeta and 13 Jbeta primers. Using immunoSEQ multiplex PCR, the repertoire was profiled, and TCRdb retains in-frame clones only, with some absent. In the table there are roughly 200,000 clones, roughly 80% of which are singletons. The sample comprised PBMCs. The receptors here all came from a woman aged 18-29 years in good health and CMV-seronegative.

The chain has TRBV5-5 and TRBJ2-7; 14 nucleotides match TRBD2. The CDR3 spans 18 residues. J was trimmed by 2 bases and V by 5 bases; bases with no gene match: 12. In germline, CDR1 is SGHKS, CDR2 YYEKEE (reference sequence). The CDR3 sequence: CASSSGTSGSIDTYEQYF. CDR3 nucleotide sequence: TGTGCCAGCAGTTCTGGGACTAGCGGGAGCATCGACACCTACGAGCAGTACTTC. The variable domain in full, with the rest retrieved from reference TRBV5-5 and TRBJ2-7, is DAGVTQSPTHLIKTRGQQVTLRCSPISGHKSVSWYQQVLGQGPQFIFQYYEKEERGRGNFPDRFSARQFPNYSSELNVNALLLGDSALYLCASSSGTSGSIDTYEQYFGPGTRLTVT.

This chain connects TRBV28 to TRBJ1-2; 7 bases agree with TRBD1. This CDR3 region has 14 residues. With V trimmed by 6 bases and J by 5 bases, 9 bases remained unmatched. Germline V gene lookup returns CDR1 MDHEN and CDR2 SYDVKM. The CDR3 DNA sequence: TGTGCCAGCAGGGGACTAGGGACAGAATATGGCTACACCTTC. As protein: CASRGLGTEYGYTF.

This clone appeared a single time. This chain connects TRBV25-1 to TRBJ2-7; 9 bases fit TRBD2. Looked up from germline, CDR1 is MGHDK and CDR2 is SYGVNS. Germline trimming cut 0 bases from V and 3 bases from J; bases unmatched to any gene: 9. The CDR3 has 17 amino acids. CDR3 protein: CASSEYSPREGRYEQYF. For the CDR3, the DNA is TGTGCCAGCAGTGAATATAGCCCGCGGGAGGGCCGCTACGAGCAGTACTTC.

Concerning this clone itself: Additional DNA sequences in this sample encode the identical CDR3. This rearrangement joins TRBV7-9 to TRBJ2-7; no clear D gene. From germline, CDR1 is SEHNR and CDR2 FQNEAQ (reference sequence). Trimming pared 4 bases from V and 4 bases from J, leaving 5 bases between. This CDR3 has 11 residues. The CDR3 loop is CASSSEYEQYF. CDR3 nucleotide sequence: TGTGCCAGCAGCTCAGAATACGAGCAGTACTTC.

This clone was picked up one time. This rearrangement joins TRBV11-2 to TRBJ2-3, with 8 bases fitting TRBD2. With 8 bases clipped from V and 4 bases from J, the junction kept 8 bases outside the gene matches. Germline CDR1 is SGHAT and CDR2 is FQNNGV. The CDR3 extends over 14 amino acids. In nucleotides, the CDR3 is TGTGCCAGCCGCACGGGAGGGCCGGCAGATACGCAGTATTTT. This codes for CASRTGGPADTQYF.

This clone was recorded only once. The rearrangement joins TRBV5-1 to TRBJ2-2, with 10 bases aligning to TRBD2. V lost 4 bases and J lost 4; bases outside the gene matches: 16. The germline V gene has CDR1 SGHRS and CDR2 YFSETQ. This CDR3 has 19 residues. This chain's CDR3 is CASSLFTGPSGSSTGELFF. The DNA of the CDR3 is TGCGCCAGCAGCCTTTTTACCGGTCCTAGCGGGAGTAGCACCGGGGAGCTGTTTTTT. Drawing the rest from reference TRBV5-1 and TRBJ2-2, the complete variable domain is KAGVTQTPRYLIKTRGQQVTLSCSPISGHRSVSWYQQTPGQGLQFLFEYFSETQRNKGNFPGRFSGRQFSNSRSEMNVSTLELGDSALYLCASSLFTGPSGSSTGELFFGEGSRLTVL.

This chain uses TRBV28 with TRBJ1-5; 11 positions agree with TRBD1. CDR1 MDHEN and CDR2 SYDVKM come from the germline V gene. The CDR3 extends over 15 amino acids. Trimming at V came to 10 bases and at J to 2 bases, leaving 7 bases not matched to a gene. The CDR3 sequence: CATGQGAVGNQPQHF. CDR3 nucleotide sequence: TGTGCCACCGGACAGGGGGCTGTAGGCAATCAGCCCCAGCATTTT.

The V gene is TRBV14, the J gene TRBJ1-4; perhaps TRBD1 as D (6 bases). CDR1 is SGHDN, CDR2 FVKESK, per germline. Trimming removed 4 bases from V and 7 bases from J, with 19 bases in between. The CDR3 is 16 residues long. CDR3 in amino acids: CASSPNSYRVREKLFF. The DNA for the CDR3 is TGTGCCAGCAGCCCAAACTCGTACAGGGTGCGTGAAAAACTGTTTTTT.

The chain links TRBV5-4 to TRBJ2-7; 9 bases are shared with TRBD2. CDR3 length equals 15 residues. The germline V gene has CDR1 SGHNT and CDR2 YYREEE (reference sequence). The junction had 5 bases not matched to a gene; V was cut back by 0 bases and J by 4 bases. CDR3 in DNA: TGTGCCAGCAGCTTGGGTCTAGCGGGAACGTACGAGCAGTACTTC. Its protein is CASSLGLAGTYEQYF. The full variable domain, its missing parts supplied by reference TRBV5-4 and TRBJ2-7, is ETGVTQSPTHLIKTRGQQVTLRCSSQSGHNTVSWYQQALGQGPQFIFQYYREEENGRGNFPPRFSGLQFPNYSSELNVNALELDDSALYLCASSLGLAGTYEQYFGPGTRLTVT.

The V call is TRBV6-1, the J call TRBJ2-7; no clear D gene. The CDR3 totals 13 residues. CDR1 and CDR2 (germline): MNHNS, SASEGT. CDR3 DNA sequence: TGTTTTTTCAAGCAGAAGGCGGCATACGAGCAGTACTTC. It yields the protein CFFKQKAAYEQYF.

The chain recombines TRBV28 with TRBJ2-7; 13 bases map to TRBD2. The CDR3 sequence is 17 residues long. V dropped 6 bases and J dropped 5; count of bases not matched to a gene: 13. Germline V gene lookup returns CDR1 MDHEN and CDR2 SYDVKM. The CDR3 sequence: CASSDLGLAGLEDEQYF. The CDR3 bases are TGTGCCAGCAGCGACCTGGGACTAGCGGGACTGGAGGACGAGCAGTACTTC.

The chain couples TRBV18 to TRBJ2-1; TRBD2 aligns across 11 bases. V lost 6 bases and J lost 3; bases outside the gene matches: 4. Germline V gene lookup returns CDR1 KGHSH and CDR2 LQKENI. This CDR3 contains 15 residues. CDR3 residues: CASSLGLADYNEQFF. CDR3 DNA sequence: TGTGCCAGCTCTTTGGGACTAGCGGACTACAATGAGCAGTTCTTC.

V is TRBV6-5 and J is TRBJ1-5; TRBD1 agrees at 7 bases. The germline V gene has CDR1 MNHEY and CDR2 SVGAGI. CDR3 size: 12 residues. V lost 8 bases and J lost 7; bases outside the gene matches: 5. The CDR3: CASRQGDQPQHF. The CDR3, as DNA: TGTGCCAGCCGACAGGGCGACCAGCCCCAGCATTTT.

V is TRBV11-2 and J is TRBJ2-1, with D possibly matching TRBD1 (6 bases). The CDR3 spans 15 residues. Trimming removed 5 bases at V and 2 bases at J, with 13 bases between. The germline V gene encodes CDR1 SGHAT and CDR2 FQNNGV. Here the CDR3 reads CASSPQGLTYNEQFF. The CDR3 region has the DNA TGTGCCAGCAGCCCACAGGGTTTGACCTACAATGAGCAGTTCTTC.

The count of this clone is one. The CDR3 nucleotides are TGTGCCAGCAAACTGTCCCTGGGGCAGCAATACGAGCAGTACTTC. As protein: CASKLSLGQQYEQYF. V is TRBV5-4 and J is TRBJ2-5; D perhaps matches TRBD1 (5 bases). The last part of the DNA fits TRBJ2-7 better; the J call may be wrong. CDR3 size: 15 residues. Germline-derived CDR1 and CDR2 are SGHNT and YYREEE (reference sequence).

The rearrangement joins TRBV19 to TRBJ2-5; D is perhaps TRBD1 (7 bases). The germline V gene has CDR1 LNHDA and CDR2 SQIVND (reference sequence). With 4 bases removed from V and 2 bases from J, the gap between germline ends came to 17 bases. This CDR3 spans 16 amino acids. CDR3 DNA sequence: TGTGCCAGTAGTACCCAGGGGGGTTTTATACAAGAGACCCAGTACTTC. Its translation is CASSTQGGFIQETQYF.

The V gene is TRBV2, the J gene TRBJ2-1, with 7 bases matching TRBD1. The CDR3 covers 18 residues. The germline V gene encodes CDR1 SNHLY and CDR2 FYNNEI. Trimming at V came to 4 bases and at J to 5 bases, leaving 17 bases not matched to a gene. DNA for the CDR3: TGTGCCAGCAGTGGCAGGGGGTCGGGCGGCAACCCCCACAATGAGCAGTTCTTC. It codes for CASSGRGSGGNPHNEQFF.

This clone was seen only once. V and J are TRBV4-3 and TRBJ1-2, with 9 bases matching TRBD1. Germline lookup yields CDR1 LGHNA and CDR2 YSLEER. The length of the CDR3 is 18 residues. The V segment lost 1 base and the J segment 8 bases; nucleotides outside the gene matches: 17. CDR3 DNA: TGCGCCAGCAGCCAAGTTAAGGGGGGGACAGGGTCTCGAGGAGGCTACACCTTC. This sequence encodes CASSQVKGGTGSRGGYTF.

The genes are TRBV28 and TRBJ1-1; 7 positions agree with TRBD1. Unmatched junction bases numbered 16, after V lost 8 bases and J lost 1 base. Per the germline V gene, CDR1 is MDHEN and CDR2 is SYDVKM. The CDR3 runs 17 residues. CDR3 sequence: CASPPFTGEVGNTEAFF. The DNA of the CDR3 is TGTGCCAGCCCCCCCTTCACAGGGGAGGTCGGGAACACTGAAGCTTTCTTT.

This rearrangement joins TRBV6-6 to TRBJ2-5; 7 positions match TRBD1. V dropped 5 bases and J dropped 4; count of bases not matched to a gene: 4. Germline CDR1 MNHNY, CDR2 SVGAGI (reference sequence). The CDR3 runs to 13 residues. CDR3 nucleotide sequence: TGTGCCAGCAGTCAGAACAGGGGAGAGACCCAGTACTTC. It codes for CASSQNRGETQYF.

The rearrangement uses TRBV20-1 and TRBJ1-2; TRBD1 might be the D (5 bases). V lost 6 bases and J lost 7, with 12 bases in between. There are 11 residues in the CDR3. Germline lookup yields CDR1 DFQATT and CDR2 SNEGSKA (reference sequence). The chain's CDR3 is CSADGGGGYTF. The CDR3 bases are TGCAGTGCGGATGGGGGGGGTGGCTACACCTTC.

CDR3 nucleotides: TGTGCCAGCAGTTATTCGGGGGGAACTGAAGCTTTCTTT. It codes for CASSYSGGTEAFF. The rearrangement uses TRBV28 and TRBJ1-1, with D maybe TRBD1 (5 bases). Per the germline V gene, CDR1 is MDHEN and CDR2 is SYDVKM. The CDR3 covers 13 residues. V lost 4 bases and J lost 5, with 11 bases in between.

This clone was recorded a few times. The chain uses TRBV29-1 and TRBJ1-5; D remains unclear. Trimming stripped 7 bases from V and 3 bases from J, with 16 bases between. The CDR3 runs to 14 residues. Germline V lookup: CDR1 SQVTM, CDR2 ANQGSEA. The CDR3 sequence is CSAIPNGNNQPQHF. CDR3 in DNA: TGCAGCGCCATTCCCAACGGGAACAATCAGCCCCAGCATTTT. Full variable domain (outside the CDR3, taken from reference TRBV29-1 and TRBJ1-5): SAVISQKPSRDICQRGTSLTIQCQVDSQVTMMFWYRQQPGQSLTLIATANQGSEATYESGFVIDKFPISRPNLTFSTLTVSNMSPEDSSIYLCSAIPNGNNQPQHFGDGTRLSIL.

This clone has more than one count but fewer than ten. The rearrangement joins TRBV7-9 to TRBJ2-2; D is possibly TRBD2 (6 bases). This CDR3 spans 14 amino acids. Looked up from germline, CDR1 is SEHNR and CDR2 is FQNEAQ (reference sequence). V was clipped by 3 bases and J by 5 bases, with 10 bases between them. The CDR3 region has the DNA TGTGCCAGCAGCTTCCTGAGCGGGACCGGGGAGCTGTTTTTT. It yields the protein CASSFLSGTGELFF.

The rearrangement links TRBV5-1 to TRBJ2-7; TRBD2 is a possible D gene (6 bases). V lost 0 bases and J 1 base, leaving 17 bases between the germline ends. The CDR3 spans 17 residues. The germline CDR1 and CDR2 sequences are SGHRS and YFSETQ. CDR3 in DNA: TGCGCCAGCAGCTTGGCGGGCCTAGCAGGGAGGTCCTACGAGCAGTACTTC. Its translation: CASSLAGLAGRSYEQYF. Combining the CDR3 with reference TRBV5-1 and TRBJ2-7 gives the whole variable domain KAGVTQTPRYLIKTRGQQVTLSCSPISGHRSVSWYQQTPGQGLQFLFEYFSETQRNKGNFPGRFSGRQFSNSRSEMNVSTLELGDSALYLCASSLAGLAGRSYEQYFGPGTRLTVT.